These 8 T cell receptor beta chains were sequenced from one sample in a study of blood T cells in healthy people across ages. Combining a sample-barcoded 5' primer with a J-beta primer mix, a second PCR ran for 7 to 11 cycles. MiXCR, applied by TCRdb to the 5' RACE reads, yields one record per CDR3 protein. The data contain about 800,000 distinct CDR3 sequences, roughly 64% of them singletons. Sample: blood. The receptors shown here come from a man aged 25 to 40 in good health.

The rearrangement uses TRBV7-2 and TRBJ2-7; 10 positions agree with TRBD1. V was pared by 1 base and J by 6 bases, with 6 bases of the junction left unmatched. Germline V gene data show CDR1 as SGHTA and CDR2 as FQGNSA. CDR3 length: 15 amino acids. In DNA, the CDR3 is TGTGCCAGCAGCTTAGGGGACAGGGGACCTTTCGAGCAGTACTTC. Translated, it gives CASSLGDRGPFEQYF.

The rearrangement joins TRBV5-1 to TRBJ1-4; possible D gene TRBD1, 5 bases. V shed 3 bases and J shed 4 bases, with 13 bases lying between them. The CDR3 has 15 amino acids. Germline values: CDR1 SGHRS, CDR2 YFSETQ. CDR3 amino acids: CASSSAGLLNEKLFF. In DNA form, the CDR3 reads TGCGCCAGCAGCTCCGCAGGGCTTCTTAATGAAAAACTGTTTTTT.

This clonotype was counted once. The chain uses TRBV5-1 and TRBJ2-5; tentative D call: TRBD2 (6 bases). The CDR3 is made up of 15 amino acids. V was clipped by 4 bases and J by 2 bases, with 15 bases between them. Germline CDR1 SGHRS, CDR2 YFSETQ. The CDR3 is CASSQNPGAQETQYF. The CDR3 DNA sequence: TGCGCCAGCAGCCAAAATCCGGGAGCTCAAGAGACCCAGTACTTC.

The rearrangement links TRBV3-1 to TRBJ2-5, with D unresolved. Germline CDR1 is LGHDT and CDR2 is YNNKEL (reference sequence). CDR3 length: 15 residues. Trimming pared 0 bases from V and 5 bases from J, leaving 13 bases between. DNA for the CDR3: TGTGCCAGCAGCCAAGATAGTAGTCGGTTTGAGACCCAGTACTTC. This translates into CASSQDSSRFETQYF.

This clonotype has only one observation. The chain is built from TRBV6-5 and TRBJ1-5; the D gene is possibly TRBD1 (6 bases). CDR1 and CDR2 (germline): MNHEY, SVGAGI. The CDR3 totals 15 residues. Trimming removed 6 bases at V and 7 bases at J, with 19 bases between. The DNA of the CDR3 is TGTGCCAGCAGCCAGACTATGACAGGTTCCCAGCCCCAGCATTTT. This sequence encodes CASSQTMTGSQPQHF.

The chain carries TRBV4-2 and TRBJ2-7; 8 nucleotides line up with TRBD2. The germline V gene encodes CDR1 LGHNA and CDR2 YNFKEQ. CDR3 size: 15 residues. The V segment lost 1 base and the J segment 4 bases; nucleotides outside the gene matches: 6. The CDR3 DNA is TGTGCCAGCAGCCAAGTACAAGCGGGGGCGTACGAGCAGTACTTC. Translation: CASSQVQAGAYEQYF.

This clonotype was observed at least ten times. This sequence joins TRBV12-3 or TRBV12-4 and TRBJ2-3; no reliable D call. This CDR3 spans 13 amino acids. V was shortened by 4 bases and J by 3 bases, with 8 bases between the two germline ends. The CDR3 DNA follows: TGTGCCAGCAGTTCACGAGGAACAGATACGCAGTATTTT. Translating gives CASSSRGTDTQYF.

This chain joins TRBV24-1 and TRBJ2-1, with no clear D. The V and J ends lost 3 bases and 4 bases respectively, with 15 bases between them. The CDR3 has 16 amino acids. The V gene's germline CDR1 is KGHDR and CDR2 SFDVKD. CDR3 protein: CATSDPAEQGYNEQFF. The DNA for the CDR3 is TGTGCCACCAGTGATCCGGCTGAGCAAGGTTACAATGAGCAGTTCTTC.